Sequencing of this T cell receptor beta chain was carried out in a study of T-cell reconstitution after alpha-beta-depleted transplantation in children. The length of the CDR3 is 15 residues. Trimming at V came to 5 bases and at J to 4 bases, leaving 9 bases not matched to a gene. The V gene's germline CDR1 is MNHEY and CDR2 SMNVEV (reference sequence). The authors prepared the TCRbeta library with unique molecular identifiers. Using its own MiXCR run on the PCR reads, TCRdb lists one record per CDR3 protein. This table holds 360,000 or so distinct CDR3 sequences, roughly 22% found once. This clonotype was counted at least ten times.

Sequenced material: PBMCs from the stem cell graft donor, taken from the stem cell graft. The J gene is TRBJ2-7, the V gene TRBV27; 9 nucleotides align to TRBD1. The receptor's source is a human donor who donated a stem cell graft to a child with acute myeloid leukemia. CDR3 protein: CASSLEPGQGYEQYF. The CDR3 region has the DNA TGTGCCAGCAGTCTAGAACCGGGACAGGGATACGAGCAGTACTTC.